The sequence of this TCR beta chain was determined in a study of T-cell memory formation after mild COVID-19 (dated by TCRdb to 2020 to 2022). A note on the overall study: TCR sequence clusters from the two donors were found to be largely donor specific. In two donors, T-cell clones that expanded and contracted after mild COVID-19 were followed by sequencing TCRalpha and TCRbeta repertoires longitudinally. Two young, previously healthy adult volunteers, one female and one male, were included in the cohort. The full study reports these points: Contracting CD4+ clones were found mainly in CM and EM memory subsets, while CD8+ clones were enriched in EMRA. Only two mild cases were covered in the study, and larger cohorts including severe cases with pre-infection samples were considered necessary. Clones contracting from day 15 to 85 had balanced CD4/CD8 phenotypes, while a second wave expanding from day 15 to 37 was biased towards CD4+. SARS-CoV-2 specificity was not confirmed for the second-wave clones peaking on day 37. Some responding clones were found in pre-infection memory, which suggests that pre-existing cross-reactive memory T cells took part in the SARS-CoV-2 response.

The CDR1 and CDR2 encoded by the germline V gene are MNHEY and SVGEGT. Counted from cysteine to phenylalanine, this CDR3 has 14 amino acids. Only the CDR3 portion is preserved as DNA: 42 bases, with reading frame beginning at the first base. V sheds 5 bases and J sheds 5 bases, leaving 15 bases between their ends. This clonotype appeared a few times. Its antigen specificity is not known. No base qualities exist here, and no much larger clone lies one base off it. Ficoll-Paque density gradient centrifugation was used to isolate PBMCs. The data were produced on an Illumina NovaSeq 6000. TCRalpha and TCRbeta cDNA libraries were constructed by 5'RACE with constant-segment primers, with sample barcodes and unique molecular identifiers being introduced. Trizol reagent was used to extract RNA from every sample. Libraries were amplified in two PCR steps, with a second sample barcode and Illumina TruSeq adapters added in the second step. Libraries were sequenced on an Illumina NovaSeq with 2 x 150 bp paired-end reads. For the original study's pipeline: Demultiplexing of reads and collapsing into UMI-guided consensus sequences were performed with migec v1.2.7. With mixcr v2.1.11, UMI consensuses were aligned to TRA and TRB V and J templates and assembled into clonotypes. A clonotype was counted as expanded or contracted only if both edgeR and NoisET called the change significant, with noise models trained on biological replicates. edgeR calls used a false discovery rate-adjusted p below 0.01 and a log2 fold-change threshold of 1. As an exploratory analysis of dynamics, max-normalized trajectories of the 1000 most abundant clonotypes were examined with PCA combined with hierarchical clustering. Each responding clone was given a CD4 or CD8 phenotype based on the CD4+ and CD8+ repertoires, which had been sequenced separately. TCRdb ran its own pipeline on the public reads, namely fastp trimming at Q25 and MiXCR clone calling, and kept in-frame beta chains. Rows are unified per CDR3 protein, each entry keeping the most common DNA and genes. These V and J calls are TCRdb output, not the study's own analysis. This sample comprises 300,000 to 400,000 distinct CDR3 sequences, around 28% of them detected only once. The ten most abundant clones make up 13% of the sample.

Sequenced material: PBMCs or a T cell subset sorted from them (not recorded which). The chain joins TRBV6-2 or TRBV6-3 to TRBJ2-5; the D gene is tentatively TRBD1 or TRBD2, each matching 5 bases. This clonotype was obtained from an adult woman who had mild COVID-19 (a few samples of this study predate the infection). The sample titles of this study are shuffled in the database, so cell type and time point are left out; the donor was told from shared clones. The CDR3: CASSTTRKGETQYF. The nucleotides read TGTGCCAGCAGTACAACTAGGAAGGGGGAGACCCAGTACTTC.